This entry concerns a single TCR beta chain. CD45RO-negative, CCR7-selected cells formed the naive CD8 fraction, which excluded terminally differentiated effector memory CD45RA+ cells. This specimen belongs to a study of shared clonotypes between healthy human individuals. The genomic DNA of each subset was split evenly across several immunoSEQ plates. The data were produced by immunoSEQ multiplex PCR, yet TCRdb's version contains in-frame clones alone and is incomplete. The sample shows some 2,100,000 clones, under 95% of them seen only once. The receptor was derived from a man between 18 and 35 years old in good health. Some clones in this sample may be carry-over from other donors' samples. The sample consisted of naive CD8+ T cells from PBMCs.

CDR3 bases: TGTGCCAGCTCACCAAGGGTAAACGAAAGGGACTTAGACTATGGCTACACCTTC. Translation: CASSPRVNERDLDYGYTF. This chain links TRBV18 with TRBJ1-2, with D tentatively TRBD1 (5 bases). The germline CDR1 and CDR2 sequences are KGHSH and LQKENI. V dropped 2 bases and J dropped 3 bases, with 22 bases sitting between them. The CDR3 runs 18 residues.